The clone carrying this T cell receptor (beta chain) was seen only a few times. The data belong to a study of human T cells and chemical hapten exposure. Turning to the study itself: Each patient's scalp received weekly diphenylcyclopropenone throughout the roughly 23-week study. Predominantly women, the patients had alopecia areata, totalis or universalis.

Time point reported: patch test 1, 2 weeks after DPC sensitization. This sample's treatment: therapeutic diphenylcyclopropenone sensitization with weekly scalp DPC. The CDR3 has 15 amino acids. V dropped 1 base and J dropped 14; count of bases not matched to a gene: 10. Germline V gives CDR1 SGHVS, CDR2 FNYEAQ. In the study's own analysis: Sample TCR totals centred on a median of around 100,000, ranging about 20,000 to 700,000. Via MiXCR, TCRdb re-called the RACE reads, giving one row per CDR3 protein. The V and J calls were not made by the authors but by TCRdb's processing. The sample contains 100,000 or so distinct CDR3 sequences, roughly a tenth of which appear only once.

The TCR comes from a middle-aged man with alopecia areata. Some clones in this sample may be carry-over from other donors' samples. The rearrangement links TRBV7-6 to TRBJ2-1, with 11 bases fitting TRBD2. The specimen was whole blood, collected in connection with sensitization to the hapten diphenylcyclopropenone (DPC). CDR3 in amino acids: CASSLDPTSGGSKFF. The CDR3 nucleotides read TGTGCCAGCAGCTTAGACCCCACTAGCGGGGGTTCAAAGTTCTTC.